Detailed here is one T cell receptor beta chain. These data belong to a study of blood T cell repertoires in COVID-19. Across the whole study: Acute and convalescent COVID-19 specimens originated in the United States, Italy and Spain.

Authors' data handling: It was from reference gene primer amplification that nucleated cell counts were estimated. Sequencing used immunoSEQ multiplex PCR; TCRdb keeps in-frame clones, though not all of them. D and trimming come from the DNA, and the V and J calls and clone size come from that table. The data contain hundreds of thousands of clones, around 80% of them singletons. This CDR3 region has 13 residues. Germline lookup yields CDR1 LNHDA and CDR2 SQIVND (reference sequence). Trimming shortened V by 0 bases and J by 7 bases, and 9 bases separated the two germline ends. A Seattle source enrolled patients during active infection and followed them longitudinally.

The V gene is TRBV19, the J gene TRBJ1-2; D is ambiguous. The receptor comes from a woman between 25 and 40 years old with COVID-19, enrolled during active disease. The sequencing input was peripheral blood. The CDR3 loop reads CASSIDSGAGYTF. CDR3 bases: TGTGCCAGTAGTATAGATTCGGGAGCTGGCTACACCTTC.